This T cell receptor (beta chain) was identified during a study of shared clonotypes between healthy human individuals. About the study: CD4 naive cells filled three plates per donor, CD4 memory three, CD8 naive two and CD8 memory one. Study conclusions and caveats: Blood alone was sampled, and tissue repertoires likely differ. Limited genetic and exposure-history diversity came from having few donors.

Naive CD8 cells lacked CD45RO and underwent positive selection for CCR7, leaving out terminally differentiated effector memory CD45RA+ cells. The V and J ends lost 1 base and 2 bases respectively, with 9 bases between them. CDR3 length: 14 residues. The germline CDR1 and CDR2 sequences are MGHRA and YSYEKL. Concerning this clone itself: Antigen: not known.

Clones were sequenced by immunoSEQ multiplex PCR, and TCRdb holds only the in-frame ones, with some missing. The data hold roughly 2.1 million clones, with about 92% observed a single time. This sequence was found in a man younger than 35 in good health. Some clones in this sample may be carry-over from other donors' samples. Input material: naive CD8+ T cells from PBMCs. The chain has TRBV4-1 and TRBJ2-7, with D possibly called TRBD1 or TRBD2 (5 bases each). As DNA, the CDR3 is TGCGCCAGCAGCCAAGGTTGGGGGACCTACGAGCAGTACTTC. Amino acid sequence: CASSQGWGTYEQYF.